The present entry profiles one TCR beta chain with its context. Its antigen is undetermined. With a much larger clone just one base away, this may be a read error. The sample contains more than one DNA sequence encoding this CDR3. The data derive from a study of metastatic and nonmetastatic thyroid tumors. Study in general: Across peripheral blood and tumor or nodule tissue samples taken from malignant and benign thyroid patients, the repertoires were compared with one another. Whole-study results and caveats: It was reported that TCR beta diversity was significantly higher in malignant thyroid tumors than benign nodules, in blood and tumor.

The CDR3 sequence is 16 residues long. Germline lookup yields CDR1 SGHAT and CDR2 FQNNGV. Thyroid surgery had not been preceded by any treatment in any patient. MiXCR reprocessed the PCR reads for TCRdb. The table has tens of thousands of clones, about 32% seen once. The specimen was blood. The chain links TRBV11-2 to TRBJ1-6; 7 nucleotides line up with TRBD1. The receptor's source is a female donor with papillary thyroid cancer or a benign thyroid nodule (not recorded which). Some clones in this sample may be carry-over from other donors' samples. The CDR3 DNA is TGTGCAAGCGGGACCGTTTGGACAGGCCCTAATTCACCCCCCCACTTT. It yields the protein CASGTVWTGPNSPPHF.